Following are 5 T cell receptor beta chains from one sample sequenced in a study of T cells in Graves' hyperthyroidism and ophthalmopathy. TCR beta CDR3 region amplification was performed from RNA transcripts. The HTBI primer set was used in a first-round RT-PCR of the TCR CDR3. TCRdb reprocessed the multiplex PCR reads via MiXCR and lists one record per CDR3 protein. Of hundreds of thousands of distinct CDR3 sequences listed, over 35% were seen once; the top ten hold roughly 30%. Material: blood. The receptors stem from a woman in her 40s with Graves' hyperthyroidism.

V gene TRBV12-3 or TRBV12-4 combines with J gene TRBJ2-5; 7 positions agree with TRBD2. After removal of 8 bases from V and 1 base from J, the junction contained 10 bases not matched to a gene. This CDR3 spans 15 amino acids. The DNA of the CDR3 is TGTGCCAGCTCTGGGCTAGCGGAAACCCAAGAGACCCAGTACTTC. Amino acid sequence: CASSGLAETQETQYF.

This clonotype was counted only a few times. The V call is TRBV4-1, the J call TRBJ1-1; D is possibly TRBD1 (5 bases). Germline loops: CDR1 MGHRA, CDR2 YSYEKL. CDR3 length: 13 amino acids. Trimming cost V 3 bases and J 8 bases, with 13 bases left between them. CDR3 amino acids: CASSQLGGGEAFF. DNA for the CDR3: TGCGCCAGCAGCCAGCTCGGTGGGGGGGAAGCTTTCTTT.

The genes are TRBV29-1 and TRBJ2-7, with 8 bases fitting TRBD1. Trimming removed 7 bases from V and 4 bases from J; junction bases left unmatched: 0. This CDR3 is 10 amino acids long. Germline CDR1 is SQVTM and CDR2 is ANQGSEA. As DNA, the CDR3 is TGCAGCGGGACAGGGTACGAGCAGTACTTC. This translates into CSGTGYEQYF.

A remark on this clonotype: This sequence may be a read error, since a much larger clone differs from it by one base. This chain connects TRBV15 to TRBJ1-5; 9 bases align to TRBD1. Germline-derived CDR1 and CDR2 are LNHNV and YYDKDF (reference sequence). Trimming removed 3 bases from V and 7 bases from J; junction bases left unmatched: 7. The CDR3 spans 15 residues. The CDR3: CATSRVQGAAQPQHF. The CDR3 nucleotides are TGTGCCACCAGCAGGGTACAGGGGGCCGCGCAGCCCCAGCATTTT.

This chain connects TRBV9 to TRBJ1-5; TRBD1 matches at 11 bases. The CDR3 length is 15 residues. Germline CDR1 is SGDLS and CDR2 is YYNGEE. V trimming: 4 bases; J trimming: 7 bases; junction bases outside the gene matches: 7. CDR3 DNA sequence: TGTGCCAGCAGCCAAGGTGGACAGGGGGCCCAGCCCCAGCATTTT. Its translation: CASSQGGQGAQPQHF.